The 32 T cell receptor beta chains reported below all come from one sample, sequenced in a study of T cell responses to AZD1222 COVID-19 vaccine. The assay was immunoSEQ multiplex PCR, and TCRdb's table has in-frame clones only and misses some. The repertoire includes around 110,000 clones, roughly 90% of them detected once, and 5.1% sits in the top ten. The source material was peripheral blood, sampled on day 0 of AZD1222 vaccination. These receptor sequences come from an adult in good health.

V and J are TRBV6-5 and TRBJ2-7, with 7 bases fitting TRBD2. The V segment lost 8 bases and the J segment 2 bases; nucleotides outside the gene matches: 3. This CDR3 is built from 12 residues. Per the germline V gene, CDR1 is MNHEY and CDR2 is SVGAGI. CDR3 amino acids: CASQRGTYEQYF. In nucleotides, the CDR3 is TGTGCCAGCCAGCGGGGAACCTACGAGCAGTACTTC.

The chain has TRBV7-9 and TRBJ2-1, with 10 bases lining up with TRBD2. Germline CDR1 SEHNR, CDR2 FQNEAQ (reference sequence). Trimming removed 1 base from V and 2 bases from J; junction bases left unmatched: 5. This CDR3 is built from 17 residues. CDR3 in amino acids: CASSLVPSGRTYNEQFF. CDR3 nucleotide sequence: TGTGCCAGCAGCTTAGTTCCTAGCGGGAGAACCTACAATGAGCAGTTCTTC.

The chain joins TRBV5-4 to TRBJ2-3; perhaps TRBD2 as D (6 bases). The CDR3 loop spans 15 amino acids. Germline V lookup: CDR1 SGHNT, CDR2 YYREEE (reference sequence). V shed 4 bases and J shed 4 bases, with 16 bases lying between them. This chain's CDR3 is CASSRHATGADTQYF. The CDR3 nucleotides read TGTGCCAGCAGCCGGCATGCTACGGGAGCAGATACGCAGTATTTT.

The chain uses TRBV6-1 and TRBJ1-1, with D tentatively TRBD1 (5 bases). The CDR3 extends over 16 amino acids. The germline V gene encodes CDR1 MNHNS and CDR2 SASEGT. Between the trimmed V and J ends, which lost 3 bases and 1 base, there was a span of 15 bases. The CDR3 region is CASSEGPLRANTEAFF. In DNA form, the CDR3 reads TGTGCCAGCAGTGAGGGACCATTACGGGCGAACACTGAAGCTTTCTTT.

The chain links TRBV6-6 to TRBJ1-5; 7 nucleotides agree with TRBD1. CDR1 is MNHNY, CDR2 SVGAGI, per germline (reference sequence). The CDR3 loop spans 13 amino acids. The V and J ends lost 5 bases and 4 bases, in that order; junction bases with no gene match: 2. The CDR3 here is CASSRDRNQPQHF. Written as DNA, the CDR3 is TGTGCCAGCAGTAGGGACAGAAATCAGCCCCAGCATTTT.

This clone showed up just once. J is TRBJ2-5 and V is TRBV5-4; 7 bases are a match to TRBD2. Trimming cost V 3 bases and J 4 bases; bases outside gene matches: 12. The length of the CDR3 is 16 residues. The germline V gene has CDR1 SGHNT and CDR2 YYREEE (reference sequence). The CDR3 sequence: CASSSGGAGVVETQYF. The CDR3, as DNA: TGTGCCAGCAGCTCCGGGGGTGCGGGAGTTGTAGAGACCCAGTACTTC.

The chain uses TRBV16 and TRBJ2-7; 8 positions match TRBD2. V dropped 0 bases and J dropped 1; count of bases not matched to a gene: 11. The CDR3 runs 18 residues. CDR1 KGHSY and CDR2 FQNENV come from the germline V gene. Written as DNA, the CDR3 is TGTGCCAGCAGCCAATCTGTACTAGCGGCGGACCGTTCCTACGAGCAGTACTTC. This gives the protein CASSQSVLAADRSYEQYF.

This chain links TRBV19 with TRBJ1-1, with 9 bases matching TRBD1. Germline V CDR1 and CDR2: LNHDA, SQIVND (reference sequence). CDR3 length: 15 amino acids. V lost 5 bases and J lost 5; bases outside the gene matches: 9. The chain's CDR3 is CASSSQGAPRTEAFF. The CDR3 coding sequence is TGTGCCAGTAGTTCACAGGGGGCGCCAAGGACTGAAGCTTTCTTT.

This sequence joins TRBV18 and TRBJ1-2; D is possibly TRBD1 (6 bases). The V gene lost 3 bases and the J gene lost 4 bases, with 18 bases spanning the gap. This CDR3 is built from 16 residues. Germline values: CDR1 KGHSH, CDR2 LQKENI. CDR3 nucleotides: TGTGCCAGCTCACCCCAGGAACAGGGCGATTCCTATGGCTACACCTTC. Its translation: CASSPQEQGDSYGYTF.

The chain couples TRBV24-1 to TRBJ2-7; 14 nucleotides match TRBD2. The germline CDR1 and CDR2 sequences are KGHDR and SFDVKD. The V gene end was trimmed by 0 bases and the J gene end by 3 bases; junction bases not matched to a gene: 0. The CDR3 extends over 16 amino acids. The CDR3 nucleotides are TGTGCCACCAGTGATTTGGGGACTAGCGGGAGCTACGAGCAGTACTTC. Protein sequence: CATSDLGTSGSYEQYF.

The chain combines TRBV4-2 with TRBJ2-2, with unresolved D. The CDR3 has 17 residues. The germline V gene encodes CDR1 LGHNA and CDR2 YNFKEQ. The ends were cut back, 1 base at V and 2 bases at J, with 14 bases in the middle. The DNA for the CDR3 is TGTGCCAGCAGCCAAGGATCCCTCGCCTCTAACACCGGGGAGCTGTTTTTT. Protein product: CASSQGSLASNTGELFF.

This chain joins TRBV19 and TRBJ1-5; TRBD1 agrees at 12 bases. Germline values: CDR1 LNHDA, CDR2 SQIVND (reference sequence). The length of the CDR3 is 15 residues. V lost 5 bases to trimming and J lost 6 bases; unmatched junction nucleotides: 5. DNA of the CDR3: TGTGCCAGTAGTTCGGGACAGGGGGCGGGTCAGCCCCAGCATTTT. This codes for CASSSGQGAGQPQHF.

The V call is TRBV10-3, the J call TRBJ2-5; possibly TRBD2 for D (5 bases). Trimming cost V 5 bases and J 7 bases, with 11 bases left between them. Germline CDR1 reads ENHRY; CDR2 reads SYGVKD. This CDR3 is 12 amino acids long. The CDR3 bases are TGTGCCATCAGTCTCCCCGGAGGGACCCAGTACTTC. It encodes CAISLPGGTQYF.

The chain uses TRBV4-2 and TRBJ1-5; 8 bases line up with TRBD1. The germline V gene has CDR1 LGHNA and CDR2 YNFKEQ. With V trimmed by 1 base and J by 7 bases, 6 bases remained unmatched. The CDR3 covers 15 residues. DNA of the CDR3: TGTGCCAGCAGCCAAGGCGAGACAGGGGAACAGCCCCAGCATTTT. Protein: CASSQGETGEQPQHF.

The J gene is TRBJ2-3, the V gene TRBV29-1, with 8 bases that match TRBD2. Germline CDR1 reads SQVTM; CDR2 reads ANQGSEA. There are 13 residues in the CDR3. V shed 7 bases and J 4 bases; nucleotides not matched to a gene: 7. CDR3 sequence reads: CSGGTSGPDTQYF. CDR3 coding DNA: TGCAGCGGAGGGACTAGTGGCCCAGATACGCAGTATTTT.

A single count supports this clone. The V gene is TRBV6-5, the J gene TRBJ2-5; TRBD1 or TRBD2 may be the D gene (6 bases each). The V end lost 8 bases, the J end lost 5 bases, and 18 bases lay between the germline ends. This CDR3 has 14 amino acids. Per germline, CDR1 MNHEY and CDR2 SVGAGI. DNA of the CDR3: TGTGCCAGCGGGCCCGTCGGGGGCCGGGAGACCCAGTACTTC. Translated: CASGPVGGRETQYF.

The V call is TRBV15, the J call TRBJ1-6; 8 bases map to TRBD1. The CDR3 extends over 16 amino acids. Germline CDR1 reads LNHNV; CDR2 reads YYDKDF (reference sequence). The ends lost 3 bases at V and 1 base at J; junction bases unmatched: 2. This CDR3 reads CATSRDRASYNSPLHF. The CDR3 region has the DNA TGTGCCACCAGCAGGGACAGGGCGTCCTATAATTCACCCCTCCACTTT.

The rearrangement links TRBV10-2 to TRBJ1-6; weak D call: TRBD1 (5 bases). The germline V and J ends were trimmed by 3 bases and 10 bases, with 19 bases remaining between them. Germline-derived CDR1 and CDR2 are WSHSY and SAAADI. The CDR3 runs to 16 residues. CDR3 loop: CASSDPPGSIGSPLHF. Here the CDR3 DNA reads TGCGCCAGCAGTGACCCCCCAGGGAGCATCGGGTCACCCCTCCACTTT.

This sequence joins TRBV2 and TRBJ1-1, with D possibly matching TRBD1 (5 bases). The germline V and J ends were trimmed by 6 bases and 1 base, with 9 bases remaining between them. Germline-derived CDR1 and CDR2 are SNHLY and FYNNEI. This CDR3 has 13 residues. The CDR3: CASRVDRNTEAFF. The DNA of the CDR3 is TGTGCCAGCAGGGTAGACAGGAACACTGAAGCTTTCTTT.

CDR3: CASSDVGETNYGYTF. CDR3 coding DNA: TGTGCCAGCAGTGATGTCGGAGAGACGAACTATGGCTACACCTTC. The V gene is TRBV6-1, the J gene TRBJ1-2; D remains ambiguous. The CDR3 consists of 15 residues. Trimming stripped 3 bases from V and 2 bases from J, with 13 bases between. CDR1 and CDR2 (germline): MNHNS, SASEGT.

CDR3 in amino acids: CASSLQTENRGYGYTF. CDR3 nucleotide sequence: TGTGCCAGCAGCTTACAAACAGAAAATCGTGGCTATGGCTACACCTTC. This sequence joins TRBV7-6 and TRBJ1-2; no firm D call. The CDR3 runs 16 residues. V was cut by 2 bases and J by 4 bases, with 17 bases left in between. Germline V gene lookup returns CDR1 SGHVS and CDR2 FNYEAQ.

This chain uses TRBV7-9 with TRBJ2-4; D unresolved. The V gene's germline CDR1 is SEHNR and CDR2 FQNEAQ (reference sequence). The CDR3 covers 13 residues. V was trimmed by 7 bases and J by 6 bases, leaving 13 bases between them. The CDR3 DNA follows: TGTGCCAGCAAAGGGTCCGTCGGAAACATTCAGTACTTC. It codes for CASKGSVGNIQYF.

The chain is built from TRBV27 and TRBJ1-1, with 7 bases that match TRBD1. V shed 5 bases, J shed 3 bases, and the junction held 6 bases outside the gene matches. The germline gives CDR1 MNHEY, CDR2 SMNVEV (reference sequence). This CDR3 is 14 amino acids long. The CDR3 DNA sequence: TGTGCCAGCAGTCCAGGGGGGGCTGACACTGAAGCTTTCTTT. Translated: CASSPGGADTEAFF.

The CDR3 protein is CASSLQGSSYNEQFF. The CDR3 DNA sequence: TGTGCCAGTAGTCTGCAGGGGAGCTCCTACAATGAGCAGTTCTTC. The chain has TRBV19 and TRBJ2-1, with D possibly TRBD1 on 6 matching bases. The V end lost 5 bases, the J end lost 0 bases, and 11 bases lay between the germline ends. CDR3 length equals 15 residues. The germline V gene has CDR1 LNHDA and CDR2 SQIVND (reference sequence).

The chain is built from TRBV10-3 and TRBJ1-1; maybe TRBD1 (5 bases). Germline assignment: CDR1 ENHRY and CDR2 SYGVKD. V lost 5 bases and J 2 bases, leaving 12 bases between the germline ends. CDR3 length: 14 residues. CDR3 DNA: TGTGCCATCAGTCGGGACCCCGATAACACTGAAGCTTTCTTT. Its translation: CAISRDPDNTEAFF.

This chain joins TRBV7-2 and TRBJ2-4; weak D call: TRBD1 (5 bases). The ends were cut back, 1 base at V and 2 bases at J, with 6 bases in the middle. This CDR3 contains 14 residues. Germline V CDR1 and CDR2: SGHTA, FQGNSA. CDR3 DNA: TGTGCCAGCAGCTTAGGACAGTCCAAAAACATTCAGTACTTC. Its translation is CASSLGQSKNIQYF. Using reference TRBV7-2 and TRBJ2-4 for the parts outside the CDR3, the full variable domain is GAGVSQSPSNKVTEKGKDVELRCDPISGHTALYWYRQSLGQGLEFLIYFQGNSAPDKSGLPSDRFSAERTGGSVSTLTIQRTQQEDSAVYLCASSLGQSKNIQYFGAGTRLSVL.

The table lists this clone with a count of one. CDR3 bases: TGTGCCAGCAGCTTAGATCGGGACTACGAGCAGTACTTC. The encoded protein is CASSLDRDYEQYF. The chain is built from TRBV11-3 and TRBJ2-7; D perhaps matches TRBD2 (5 bases). The length of the CDR3 is 13 residues. Germline V lookup: CDR1 SGHNT, CDR2 YENEEA. V lost 0 bases to trimming and J lost 3 bases, with 6 bases between them.

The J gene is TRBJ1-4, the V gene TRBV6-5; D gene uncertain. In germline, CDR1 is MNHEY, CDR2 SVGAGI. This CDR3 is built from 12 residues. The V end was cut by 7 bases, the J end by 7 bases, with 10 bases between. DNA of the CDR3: TGTGCCAGCACCGAAGGAAGTGAAAAACTGTTTTTT. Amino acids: CASTEGSEKLFF.

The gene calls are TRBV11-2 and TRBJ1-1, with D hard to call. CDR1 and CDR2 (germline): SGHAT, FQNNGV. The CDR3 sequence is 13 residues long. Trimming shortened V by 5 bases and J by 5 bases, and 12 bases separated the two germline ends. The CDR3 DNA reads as TGTGCCAGCAGCCCCCAAGAGAAGACTGAAGCTTTCTTT. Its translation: CASSPQEKTEAFF.

The CDR3 sequence: CASSSILSVPDTEAFF. CDR3 DNA sequence: TGTGCCAGCAGCTCGATCTTATCTGTCCCCGACACTGAAGCTTTCTTT. V and J are TRBV11-1 and TRBJ1-1; no reliable D call. V lost 4 bases, J lost 3 bases, and 18 bases lay in between. This CDR3 is built from 16 residues. In germline, CDR1 is SGHAT, CDR2 FQDESV (reference sequence).

The CDR3 here is CASSLQGGRNQPQHF. Here the CDR3 DNA reads TGTGCCAGCAGTTTACAAGGGGGGCGCAATCAGCCCCAGCATTTT. The rearrangement links TRBV28 to TRBJ1-5, with TRBD1 as a possible D gene (6 bases). Trimming pared 2 bases from V and 2 bases from J, leaving 10 bases between. The CDR3 is made up of 15 amino acids. The germline V gene encodes CDR1 MDHEN and CDR2 SYDVKM.

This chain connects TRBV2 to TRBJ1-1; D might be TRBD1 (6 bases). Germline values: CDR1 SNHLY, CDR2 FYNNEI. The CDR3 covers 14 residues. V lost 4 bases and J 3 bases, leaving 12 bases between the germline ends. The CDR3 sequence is CASSVDSRYTEAFF. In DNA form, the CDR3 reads TGTGCCAGCAGTGTGGACAGTAGATACACTGAAGCTTTCTTT.